The following is a T cell receptor (beta chain) sequence with its context. Profiling relied on immunoSEQ multiplex PCR, and the TCRdb table lists in-frame clones only, not all of them. The data hold about 130,000 clones, with about 93% observed a single time. The entry originates in a study of control samples from healthy donors and cancer patients. The germline CDR1 and CDR2 sequences are SGDLS and YYNGEE. The CDR3 spans 16 residues. V lost 4 bases and J lost 5, with 21 bases in between. Material for sequencing was PBMCs. V gene TRBV9 combines with J gene TRBJ1-1; D unresolved. This sequence was found in a man aged 45-65 years with head and neck cancer. The CDR3 nucleotides read TGTGCCAGCAGCCCTACCGCATCCATCGGGGAGACTGAAGCTTTCTTT. As protein: CASSPTASIGETEAFF.